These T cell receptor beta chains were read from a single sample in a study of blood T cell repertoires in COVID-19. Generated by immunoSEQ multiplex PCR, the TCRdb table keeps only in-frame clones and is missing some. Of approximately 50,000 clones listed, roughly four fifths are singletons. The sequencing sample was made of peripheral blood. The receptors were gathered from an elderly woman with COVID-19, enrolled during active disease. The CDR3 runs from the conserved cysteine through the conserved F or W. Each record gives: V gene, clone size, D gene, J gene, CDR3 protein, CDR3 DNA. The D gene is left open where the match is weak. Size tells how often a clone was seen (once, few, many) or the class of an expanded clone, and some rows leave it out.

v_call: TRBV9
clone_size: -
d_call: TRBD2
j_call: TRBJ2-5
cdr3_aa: CASSVHSGKETQYF
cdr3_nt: TGTGCCAGCAGCGTACACAGCGGGAAAGAGACCCAGTACTTC

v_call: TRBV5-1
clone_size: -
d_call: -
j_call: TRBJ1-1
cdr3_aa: CASSRYRDLSTEAFF
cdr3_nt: TGCGCCAGCAGCCGGTACAGGGATTTGTCCACTGAAGCTTTCTTT

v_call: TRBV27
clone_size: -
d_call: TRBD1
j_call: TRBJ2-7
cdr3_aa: CASSRNSPGQGIYEQYF
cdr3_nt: TGTGCCAGCAGCCGGAATTCCCCGGGACAGGGGATCTACGAGCAGTACTTC

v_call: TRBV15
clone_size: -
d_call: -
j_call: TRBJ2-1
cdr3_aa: CATSDISGSYNEQFF
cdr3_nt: TGTGCCACCAGCGACATAAGCGGGTCCTACAATGAGCAGTTCTTC

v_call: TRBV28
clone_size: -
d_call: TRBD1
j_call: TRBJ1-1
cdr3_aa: CASKQGQYGTEAFF
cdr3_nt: TGTGCCAGCAAACAGGGGCAATACGGGACTGAAGCTTTCTTT

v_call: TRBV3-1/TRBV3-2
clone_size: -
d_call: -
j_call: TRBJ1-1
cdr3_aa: CASSLRVNTEAFF
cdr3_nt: TGTGCCAGCAGCCTCAGGGTGAACACTGAAGCTTTCTTT

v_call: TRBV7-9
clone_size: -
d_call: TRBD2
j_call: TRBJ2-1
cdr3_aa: CASRDPGLAGNDNEQFF
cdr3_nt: TGTGCCAGCAGAGATCCGGGACTAGCGGGAAACGACAATGAGCAGTTCTTC

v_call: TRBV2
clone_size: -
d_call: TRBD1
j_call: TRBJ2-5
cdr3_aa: CASTLTGTGLETQYF
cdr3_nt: TGTGCCAGCACCCTAACCGGGACAGGGTTGGAGACCCAGTACTTC

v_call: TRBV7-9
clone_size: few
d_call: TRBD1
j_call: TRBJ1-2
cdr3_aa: CASSFGTGVYGYTF
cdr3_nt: TGTGCCAGCAGCTTTGGGACAGGGGTCTATGGCTACACCTTC

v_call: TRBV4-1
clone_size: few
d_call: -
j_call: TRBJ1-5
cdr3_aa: CASSYRVSNQPQHF
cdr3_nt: TGCGCCAGCAGCTACAGGGTGAGCAATCAGCCCCAGCATTTT

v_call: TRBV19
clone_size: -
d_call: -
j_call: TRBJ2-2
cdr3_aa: CASSASTGIPGELFF
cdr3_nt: TGTGCCAGTAGTGCAAGTACAGGGATCCCCGGGGAGCTGTTTTTT

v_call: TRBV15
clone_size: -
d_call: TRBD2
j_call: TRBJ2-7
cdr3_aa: CATSRDGTSVSYEQYF
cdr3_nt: TGTGCCACCAGCAGAGATGGGACTAGCGTGTCCTACGAGCAGTACTTC

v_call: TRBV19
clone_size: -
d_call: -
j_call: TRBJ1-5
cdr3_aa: CASSIIGGAKQPQHF
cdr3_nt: TGTGCCAGTAGTATCATCGGAGGGGCTAAACAGCCCCAGCATTTT

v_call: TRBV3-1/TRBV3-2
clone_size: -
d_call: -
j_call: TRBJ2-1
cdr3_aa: CASSQVGRGNEQFF
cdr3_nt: TGTGCCAGCAGCCAAGTTGGCAGGGGAAATGAGCAGTTCTTC

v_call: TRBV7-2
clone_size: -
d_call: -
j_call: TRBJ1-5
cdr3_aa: CASSLQRDQPQHF
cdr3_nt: TGTGCCAGCAGCCTTCAACGGGATCAGCCCCAGCATTTT

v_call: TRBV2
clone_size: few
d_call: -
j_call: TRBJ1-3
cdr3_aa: CASIRQVSGNTIYF
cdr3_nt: TGTGCCAGCATTCGACAGGTCTCTGGAAACACCATATATTTT

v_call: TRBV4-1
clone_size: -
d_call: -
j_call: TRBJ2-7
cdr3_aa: CASSPHQGSYEQYF
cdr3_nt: TGCGCCAGCAGCCCACACCAGGGCTCCTACGAGCAGTACTTC

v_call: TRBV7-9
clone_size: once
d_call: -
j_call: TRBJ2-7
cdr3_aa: CASSPTGVSYEQYF
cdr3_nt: TGTGCCAGCAGCCCCACGGGAGTGTCCTACGAGCAGTACTTC

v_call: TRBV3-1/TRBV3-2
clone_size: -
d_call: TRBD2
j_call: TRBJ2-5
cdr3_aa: CASTPRLAGQPQYF
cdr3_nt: TGTGCCAGCACCCCTCGGCTAGCGGGGCAACCCCAGTACTTC

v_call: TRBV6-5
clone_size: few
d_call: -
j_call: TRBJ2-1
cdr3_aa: CASSIGTSSYNEQFF
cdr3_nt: TGTGCCAGCAGTATCGGGACATCCTCCTACAATGAGCAGTTCTTC

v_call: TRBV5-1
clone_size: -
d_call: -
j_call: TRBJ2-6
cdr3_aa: CASSSTTGANVLTF
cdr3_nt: TGCGCCAGCAGCTCTACGACTGGGGCCAACGTCCTGACTTTC

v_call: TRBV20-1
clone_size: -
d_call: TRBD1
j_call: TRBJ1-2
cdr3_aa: CSPTKQGVFTF
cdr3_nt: TGCAGTCCAACGAAGCAGGGGGTATTCACCTTC

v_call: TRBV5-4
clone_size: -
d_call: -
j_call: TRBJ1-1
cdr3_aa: CASSWTGTQLTEAFF
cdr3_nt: TGTGCCAGCAGCTGGACCGGGACTCAGCTTACTGAAGCTTTCTTT

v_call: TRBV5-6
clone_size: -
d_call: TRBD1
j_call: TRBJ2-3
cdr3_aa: CASSRDRGQRTQYF
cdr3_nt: TGTGCCAGCAGCAGGGACAGGGGGCAGCGTACGCAGTATTTT

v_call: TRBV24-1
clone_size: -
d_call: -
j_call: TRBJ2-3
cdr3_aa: CATSPRGTDTQYF
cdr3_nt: TGTGCCACCTCGCCGCGGGGTACAGATACGCAGTATTTT

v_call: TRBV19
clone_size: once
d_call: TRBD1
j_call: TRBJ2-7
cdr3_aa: CASSVNRGYEQYF
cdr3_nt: TGTGCCAGTAGTGTAAACAGGGGTTACGAGCAGTACTTC

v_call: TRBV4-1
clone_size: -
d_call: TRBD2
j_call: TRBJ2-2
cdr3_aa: CASSQVPSGTGGELFF
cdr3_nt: TGCGCCAGCAGCCAAGTCCCTAGCGGGACCGGCGGGGAGCTGTTTTTT

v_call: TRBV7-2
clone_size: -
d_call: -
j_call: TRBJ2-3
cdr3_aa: CASSSAEDTQYF
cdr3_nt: TGTGCCAGCAGCTCAGCGGAGGATACGCAGTATTTT

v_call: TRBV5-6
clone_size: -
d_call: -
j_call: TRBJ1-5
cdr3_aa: CASSFWSGNNQPQHF
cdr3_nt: TGTGCCAGCAGCTTTTGGTCCGGGAACAATCAGCCCCAGCATTTT

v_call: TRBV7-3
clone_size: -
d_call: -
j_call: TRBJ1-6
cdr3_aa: CASRIRVPTNSPLHF
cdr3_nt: TGTGCCAGCAGAATCCGGGTCCCAACTAATTCACCCCTCCACTTT

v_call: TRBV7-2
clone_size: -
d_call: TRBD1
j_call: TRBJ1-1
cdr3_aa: CASRGQQYTEAFF
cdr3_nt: TGTGCCAGCAGGGGACAGCAATACACTGAAGCTTTCTTT

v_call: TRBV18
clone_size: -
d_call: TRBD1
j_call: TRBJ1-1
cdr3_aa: CASSPDRGISEAFF
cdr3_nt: TGTGCCAGCTCACCAGACAGGGGGATCTCTGAAGCTTTCTTT

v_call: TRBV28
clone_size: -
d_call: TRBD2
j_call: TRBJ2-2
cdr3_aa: CASSLTSGTGELFF
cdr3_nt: TGTGCCAGCAGTTTAACTAGCGGCACCGGGGAGCTGTTTTTT

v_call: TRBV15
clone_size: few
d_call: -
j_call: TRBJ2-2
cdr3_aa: CATDTGQMNTGELFF
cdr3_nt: TGTGCCACCGACACAGGGCAGATGAACACCGGGGAGCTGTTTTTT

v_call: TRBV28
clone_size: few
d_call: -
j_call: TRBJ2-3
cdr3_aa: CASSSGGDTQYF
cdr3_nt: TGTGCCAGCAGCAGCGGCGGGGATACGCAGTATTTT

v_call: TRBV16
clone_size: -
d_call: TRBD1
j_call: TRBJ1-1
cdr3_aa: CASSQQGGSYTEAFF
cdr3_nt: TGTGCCAGCAGCCAACAAGGGGGCTCTTATACTGAAGCTTTCTTT

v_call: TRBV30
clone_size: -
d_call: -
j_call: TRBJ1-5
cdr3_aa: CAWSGGSNQPQHF
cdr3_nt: TGTGCCTGGAGTGGGGGCAGCAATCAGCCCCAGCATTTT

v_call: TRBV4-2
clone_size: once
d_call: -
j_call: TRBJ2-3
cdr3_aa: CASYQHGTDTQYF
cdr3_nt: TGTGCCAGCTATCAACATGGCACAGATACGCAGTATTTT

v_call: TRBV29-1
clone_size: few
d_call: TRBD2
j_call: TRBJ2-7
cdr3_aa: CSVGGLAGGSWVGEQYF
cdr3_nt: TGCAGCGTTGGGGGACTAGCGGGAGGTTCTTGGGTCGGCGAGCAGTACTTC

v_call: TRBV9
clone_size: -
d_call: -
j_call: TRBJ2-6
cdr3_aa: CASSVDISGANVLTF
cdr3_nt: TGTGCCAGCAGCGTTGACATCTCTGGGGCCAACGTCCTGACTTTC

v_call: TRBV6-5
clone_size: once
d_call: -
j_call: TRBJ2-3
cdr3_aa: CASSRTGSSDTQYF
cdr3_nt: TGTGCCAGCAGTCGAACAGGGAGTTCAGATACGCAGTATTTT

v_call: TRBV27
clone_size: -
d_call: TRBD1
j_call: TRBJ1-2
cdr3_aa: CASSKPGQGAYGYTF
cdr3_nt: TGTGCCAGCAGTAAACCGGGACAGGGGGCGTATGGCTACACCTTC

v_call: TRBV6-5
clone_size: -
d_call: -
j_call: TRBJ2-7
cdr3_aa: CASSYSSSYEQYF
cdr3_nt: TGTGCCAGCAGTTACTCCAGCTCCTACGAGCAGTACTTC

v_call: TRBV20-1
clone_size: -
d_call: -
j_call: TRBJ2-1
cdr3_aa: CSARIREEQFF
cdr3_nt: TGCAGTGCTAGAATTCGGGAGGAGCAGTTCTTC

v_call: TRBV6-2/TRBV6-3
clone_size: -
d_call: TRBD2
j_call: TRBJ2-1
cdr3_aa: CASSYSRLAEAKQFF
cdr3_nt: TGTGCCAGCAGTTACTCGAGGCTAGCGGAGGCAAAGCAGTTCTTC

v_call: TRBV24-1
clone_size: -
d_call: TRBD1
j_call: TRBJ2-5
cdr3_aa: CATSDPSPGTGKETQYF
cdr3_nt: TGTGCCACCAGTGACCCCTCGCCCGGGACAGGGAAGGAGACCCAGTACTTC

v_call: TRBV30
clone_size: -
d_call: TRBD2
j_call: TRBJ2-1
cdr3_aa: CAWSPGTSGSNEQFF
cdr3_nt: TGTGCCTGGAGCCCCGGGACTAGCGGGTCTAATGAGCAGTTCTTC

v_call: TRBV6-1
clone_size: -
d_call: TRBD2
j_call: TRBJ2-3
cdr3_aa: CASSERPAAGAGDTQYF
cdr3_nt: TGTGCCAGCAGTGAAAGGCCTGCAGCGGGAGCTGGAGATACGCAGTATTTT

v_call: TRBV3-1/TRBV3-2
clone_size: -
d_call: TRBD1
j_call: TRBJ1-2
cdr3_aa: CASTPRQGQGACTF
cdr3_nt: TGTGCCAGCACCCCACGTCAGGGACAGGGAGCATGCACCTTC

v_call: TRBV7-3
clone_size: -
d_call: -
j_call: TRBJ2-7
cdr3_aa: CASSLRGGGVPNEQYF
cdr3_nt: TGTGCCAGCAGCTTAAGGGGAGGAGGGGTCCCAAACGAGCAGTACTTC

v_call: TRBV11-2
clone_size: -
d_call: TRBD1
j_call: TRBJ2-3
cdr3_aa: CASSGGQGNTDTQYF
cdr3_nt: TGTGCCAGCAGCGGGGGACAGGGGAACACAGATACGCAGTATTTT

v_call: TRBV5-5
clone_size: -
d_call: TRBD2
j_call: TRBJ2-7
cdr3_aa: CASSWGLARYEQYF
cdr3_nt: TGTGCCAGCAGCTGGGGACTAGCAAGATACGAGCAGTACTTC

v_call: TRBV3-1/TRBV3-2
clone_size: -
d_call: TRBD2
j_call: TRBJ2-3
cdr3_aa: CASSQGGAGEADTQYF
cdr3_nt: TGTGCCAGCAGCCAAGGGGGAGCGGGAGAGGCGGATACGCAGTATTTT

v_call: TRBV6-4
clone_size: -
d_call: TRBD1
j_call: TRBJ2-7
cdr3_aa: CASSDPTGNYEQYF
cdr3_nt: TGTGCCAGCAGTGACCCGACAGGGAACTACGAGCAGTACTTC

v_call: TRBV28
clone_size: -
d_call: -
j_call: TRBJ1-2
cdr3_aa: CASSPRGGYTF
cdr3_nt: TGTGCCAGCAGTCCCCGCGGCGGCTACACCTTC

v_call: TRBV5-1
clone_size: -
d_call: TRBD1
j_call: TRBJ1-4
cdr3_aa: CASSPGTGSRATNEKLFF
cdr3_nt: TGCGCCAGCAGCCCGGGGACAGGGAGTAGGGCAACTAATGAAAAACTGTTTTTT

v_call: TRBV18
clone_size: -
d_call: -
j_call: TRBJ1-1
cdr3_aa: CASSQTQNTEAFF
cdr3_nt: TGTGCCAGCTCCCAGACACAGAACACTGAAGCTTTCTTT

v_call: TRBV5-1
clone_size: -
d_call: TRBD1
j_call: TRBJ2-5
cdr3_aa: CASSINGQGGQETQYF
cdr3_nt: TGCGCCAGCAGCATAAACGGACAGGGAGGTCAAGAGACCCAGTACTTC

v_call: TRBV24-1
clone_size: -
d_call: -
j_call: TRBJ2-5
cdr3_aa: CATSDFSGQGGETQYF
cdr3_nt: TGTGCCACCAGTGATTTCTCAGGGCAGGGGGGAGAGACCCAGTACTTC